Sequencing of this T cell receptor beta chain was carried out in a study of blood T cell repertoires in COVID-19. Study summary: Some COVID-19 samples were acute and others convalescent; all came from the United States, Italy and Spain. PBMCs, B-cell-depleted T cells, or T cells were the source of the cDNA or gDNA that made up the material.

As processed by the authors: The assay estimated nucleated cells by amplifying reference gene primers. The assay was immunoSEQ multiplex PCR, and TCRdb's table has in-frame clones only and misses some. That table supplies the V and J calls and clone size; D and trimming were determined from the DNA. The sample carries roughly 100,000 clones, 87% recorded once. V trimming: 4 bases; J trimming: 2 bases; junction bases outside the gene matches: 7. The germline gives CDR1 LNHDA, CDR2 SQIVND (reference sequence). The length of the CDR3 is 16 residues. The J gene is TRBJ2-3, the V gene TRBV19, with TRBD2 matching 9 bases. Sequenced material: peripheral blood. The receptor comes from a man aged 45-60 years in a cohort sampled during active COVID-19. The CDR3 DNA is TGTGCCAGTAGTAAGAATAGCGGGGGCTCCACAGATACGCAGTATTTT. It yields the protein CASSKNSGGSTDTQYF.